The clone carrying this T cell receptor (beta chain) was seen repeatedly, ten times or more. Separate cDNA molecules each had unique molecular identifiers attached to them. TCRdb analysed the 5' RACE reads with MiXCR anew, one entry per CDR3 protein. The top ten hold just over 8% of the sample, which has roughly 40,000 distinct CDR3 sequences, 7% to 8% seen once. Germline lookup yields CDR1 DFQATT and CDR2 SNEGSKA (reference sequence). V lost 0 bases and J 2 bases, leaving 8 bases between the germline ends. The CDR3 has 15 amino acids. The data originate from a study of early T cells in non-severe SARS-CoV-2 infection. About the study: Unpaired chains resulted from sequencing bulk RNA of unsorted whole blood.

The TCR originated in an adult who was a healthcare worker with PCR-confirmed SARS-CoV-2 infection or an uninfected control (not recorded which). Specimen: whole blood. V and J are TRBV20-1 and TRBJ2-6; the D gene is possibly TRBD2 (5 bases). The CDR3: CSARDVRAGANVLTF. CDR3 DNA: TGCAGTGCTAGAGATGTGAGGGCTGGGGCCAACGTCCTGACTTTC.